This TCR beta chain is from a study of cytotoxic CD8 clonotypes in ibrutinib-treated CLL. Trimming pared 2 bases from V and 5 bases from J, leaving 15 bases between. Germline V gives CDR1 MNHEY, CDR2 SVGAGI. The CDR3 sequence is 16 residues long. The protocol was immunoSEQ multiplex PCR, while the TCRdb copy is restricted to in-frame clones and leaves out a portion. The sample holds tens of thousands of clones; 65% to 70% are singletons and the top ten take 20% to 25%. The rearrangement uses TRBV6-5 and TRBJ2-2; perhaps D is TRBD1 or TRBD2 (5 bases each). Material: PBMCs, obtained after 24 months of ibrutinib treatment. This sequence was found in a human donor with chronic lymphocytic leukemia. DNA for the CDR3: TGTGCCAGCAGTTACGAGGGACCCCTATCTACCGGGGAGCTGTTTTTT. Encoded protein: CASSYEGPLSTGELFF.